Listed below are T cell receptor beta chains from one sample, sequenced in a study of blood T cell repertoires in COVID-19. This table comes from immunoSEQ multiplex PCR, and its TCRdb copy is limited to in-frame clones, with some not included. Counted here are roughly 40,000 clones, 70% to 90% occurring once; the ten biggest clones make up approximately 12%. Sequencing was performed on peripheral blood. All receptors derive from a human donor in a cohort sampled during active COVID-19. Each CDR3 is given with its conserved first and last residue. D genes are given only for firm matches. Some rows mark clone size as missing; the rest say once, few, many or name a class of expanded clone.

V	size	J	D	CDR3	DNA
TRBV18	once	TRBJ1-2	TRBD1	CASSPYTGTANYGYTF	TGTGCCAGCTCACCATACACCGGGACAGCTAACTATGGCTACACCTTC
TRBV7-9	NA	TRBJ2-2	TRBD2	CASSPPGLAGAYTGELFF	TGTGCCAGCAGCCCTCCGGGACTAGCGGGGGCCTACACCGGGGAGCTGTTTTTT
TRBV6-4	once	TRBJ2-7	NA	CASNVSPGSYEQYF	TGTGCCAGCAACGTCTCCCCAGGCTCCTACGAGCAGTACTTC
TRBV19	NA	TRBJ2-2	NA	CASSPRFTGELFF	TGTGCCAGTAGTCCTCGGTTCACCGGGGAGCTGTTTTTT
TRBV18	once	TRBJ2-5	NA	CASSPPHRQETQYF	TGTGCCAGCTCACCACCTCACAGACAAGAGACCCAGTACTTC
TRBV3-1/TRBV3-2	NA	TRBJ2-5	NA	CASSPSAGLKETQYF	TGTGCCAGCAGCCCAAGTGCAGGCTTAAAAGAGACCCAGTACTTC
TRBV28	NA	TRBJ1-1	TRBD1	CASSLGTGLTEAFF	TGTGCCAGCAGTTTAGGGACAGGGCTCACTGAAGCTTTCTTT
TRBV12-5	NA	TRBJ1-1	NA	CASGLGTGTEAFF	TGTGCTAGTGGGCTGGGAACAGGGACTGAAGCTTTCTTT
TRBV24-1	NA	TRBJ2-2	TRBD1	CATGTGLMNTGELFF	TGTGCCACTGGGACAGGTTTGATGAACACCGGGGAGCTGTTTTTT
TRBV27	NA	TRBJ2-7	NA	CASRSRGSAFYEQYF	TGTGCCAGCAGATCTCGGGGTAGTGCGTTTTACGAGCAGTACTTC
TRBV7-2	NA	TRBJ2-7	TRBD1	CASSSEGWGTASYEQYF	TGTGCCAGCAGCTCCGAGGGGTGGGGGACAGCCTCCTACGAGCAGTACTTC
TRBV7-3	NA	TRBJ2-1	NA	CASSPSTGPSYNEQFF	TGTGCCAGCAGCCCATCCACAGGGCCCTCCTACAATGAGCAGTTCTTC
TRBV7-9	NA	TRBJ2-1	TRBD2	CASSLGGGTSVRNEQFF	TGTGCCAGCAGCTTAGGCGGGGGGACTAGCGTGAGAAATGAGCAGTTCTTC
TRBV6-5	NA	TRBJ2-5	TRBD2	CASSYKRGVQETQYF	TGTGCCAGCAGTTACAAGCGGGGGGTCCAAGAGACCCAGTACTTC
TRBV6-5	NA	TRBJ2-1	TRBD1	CASRGQTAAHEQFF	TGTGCCAGCAGGGGACAGACGGCTGCTCATGAGCAGTTCTTC
TRBV2	NA	TRBJ1-6	TRBD1	CASWGGTVNSPLHF	TGTGCCAGCTGGGGTGGGACAGTAAATTCACCCCTCCACTTT
TRBV6-5	NA	TRBJ2-5	TRBD2	CASSYKRGVQETQYF	TGTGCCAGCAGTTATAAGCGGGGGGTACAAGAGACCCAGTACTTC
TRBV28	NA	TRBJ1-4	TRBD1	CASSFQQGAGEKLFF	TGTGCCAGCAGTTTTCAACAGGGGGCTGGGGAAAAACTGTTTTTT
TRBV6-6	few	TRBJ1-1	TRBD1	CASTLRGLGTEAFF	TGTGCCAGCACTCTAAGGGGGCTTGGCACTGAAGCTTTCTTT
TRBV7-2	NA	TRBJ1-4	NA	CASRRGLTNEKLFF	TGTGCCAGCAGACGGGGACTCACTAATGAAAAACTGTTTTTT
TRBV6-5	NA	TRBJ2-7	NA	CASSYSEKRNEQYF	TGTGCCAGCAGTTACTCCGAAAAGCGGAACGAGCAGTACTTC
TRBV14	few	TRBJ2-1	NA	CASSSYGGPTVEQFF	TGTGCCAGCAGCTCGTACGGGGGGCCCACAGTTGAGCAGTTCTTC
TRBV7-9	NA	TRBJ2-5	TRBD1	CASSLGGGSETQYF	TGTGCCAGCAGCTTAGGAGGGGGCTCAGAGACCCAGTACTTC
TRBV6-6	NA	TRBJ2-7	TRBD1	CASSRSGTGTYEQYF	TGTGCCAGCAGTCGCTCCGGGACAGGGACCTACGAGCAGTACTTC
TRBV5-8	NA	TRBJ2-3	NA	CASSPGQGGTDTQYF	TGTGCCAGCAGCCCTGGCCAGGGTGGCACAGATACGCAGTATTTT
TRBV6-6	NA	TRBJ2-3	TRBD1	CASRRQGAADTQYF	TGTGCCAGCAGGCGACAGGGGGCCGCAGATACGCAGTATTTT
TRBV6-2/TRBV6-3	NA	TRBJ2-7	NA	CASSNPGLPYEQYF	TGTGCCAGCAGTAACCCGGGACTCCCGTACGAGCAGTACTTC
TRBV18	NA	TRBJ2-5	NA	CASSPGAGETQYF	TGTGCCAGCTCCCCAGGGGCTGGAGAGACCCAGTACTTC
TRBV29-1	NA	TRBJ2-1	NA	CSVEDRSGDEQFF	TGCAGCGTTGAAGATCGGTCCGGGGATGAGCAGTTCTTC
TRBV11-2	NA	TRBJ1-1	NA	CASSLDRGTEAFF	TGTGCCAGCAGCTTAGATAGGGGTACTGAAGCTTTCTTT
TRBV4-2	NA	TRBJ2-3	NA	CASSQGEGGGTDTQYF	TGTGCCAGCAGCCAAGGAGAAGGGGGTGGGACAGATACGCAGTATTTT
TRBV7-8	many	TRBJ1-3	NA	CASSHGGVLGNTIYF	TGTGCCAGCAGCCACGGGGGGGTACTCGGAAACACCATATATTTT
TRBV11-2	NA	TRBJ2-2	TRBD1	CASSFRTGANTGELFF	TGTGCCAGCAGCTTCAGGACAGGGGCGAACACCGGGGAGCTGTTTTTT
TRBV5-4	few	TRBJ2-7	NA	CASSLQVTYEQYF	TGTGCCAGCAGCTTACAGGTAACCTACGAGCAGTACTTC
TRBV7-3	NA	TRBJ2-1	TRBD2	CASSSTLSGGSYNEQFF	TGTGCCAGCAGCTCCACCCTTAGCGGGGGTTCTTACAATGAGCAGTTCTTC
TRBV19	NA	TRBJ2-2	NA	CASRYRGGTGELFF	TGTGCCAGTAGATATCGAGGGGGCACCGGGGAGCTGTTTTTT
TRBV24-1	NA	TRBJ2-3	TRBD1	CATSVPGQLTDTQYF	TGTGCCACCAGTGTCCCGGGACAGCTCACAGATACGCAGTATTTT
TRBV2	NA	TRBJ1-2	TRBD1	CASSRDRGFYGYTF	TGTGCCAGCAGTCGGGACAGGGGTTTCTATGGCTACACCTTC
TRBV11-3	NA	TRBJ2-7	TRBD1	CASSFGTGGVYEQYF	TGTGCCAGCAGCTTCGGGACAGGGGGCGTTTACGAGCAGTACTTC
TRBV19	NA	TRBJ1-5	TRBD1	CASRPRTGATNQPQHF	TGTGCCAGTAGGCCCCGGACAGGGGCCACCAATCAGCCCCAGCATTTT
TRBV28	NA	TRBJ1-2	TRBD1	CASRQGNYGYTF	TGTGCCAGCAGACAGGGGAACTATGGCTACACCTTC
TRBV3-1/TRBV3-2	NA	TRBJ2-1	NA	CASGGGYNEQFF	TGTGCCAGCGGAGGAGGTTACAATGAGCAGTTCTTC
TRBV10-3	NA	TRBJ1-1	NA	CASSRLMNTEAFF	TGTGCCTCAAGTAGACTGATGAACACTGAAGCTTTCTTT